This TCR beta chain is from a study of blood T cell repertoires in COVID-19. Across the whole study: Sample material is recorded as cDNA or gDNA derived from T cells, B-cell-depleted T cells, or PBMCs.

Those who participated ranged in age from 18 to 89 years and resided in about two dozen US areas. Two negative PCRs, clearance, or symptom resolution had been documented for recovered Cohort 3 donors. As processed by the authors: It was from reference gene primer amplification that nucleated cell counts were estimated. Repertoires were generated with immunoSEQ multiplex PCR, while TCRdb's copy carries only in-frame clones and drops some. D and trimming come from the DNA, and the V and J calls and clone size come from that table. The data hold approximately 270,000 clones, with 75% to 90% observed a single time. The trim removed 10 bases at V and 1 base at J, leaving 7 bases unmatched. Germline CDR1 is ENHRY and CDR2 is SYGVKD. CDR3 length: 13 amino acids.

Specimen: PBMCs or T cells enriched from blood (not recorded which). V usage is TRBV10-3 and J usage is TRBJ2-7; 7 bases agree with TRBD1. The sequence derives from a woman aged 25 to 39 who had recovered from COVID-19. CDR3 sequence reads: CATRDRPSYEQYF. In nucleotides, the CDR3 is TGTGCCACTAGGGACAGACCTTCCTACGAGCAGTACTTC.